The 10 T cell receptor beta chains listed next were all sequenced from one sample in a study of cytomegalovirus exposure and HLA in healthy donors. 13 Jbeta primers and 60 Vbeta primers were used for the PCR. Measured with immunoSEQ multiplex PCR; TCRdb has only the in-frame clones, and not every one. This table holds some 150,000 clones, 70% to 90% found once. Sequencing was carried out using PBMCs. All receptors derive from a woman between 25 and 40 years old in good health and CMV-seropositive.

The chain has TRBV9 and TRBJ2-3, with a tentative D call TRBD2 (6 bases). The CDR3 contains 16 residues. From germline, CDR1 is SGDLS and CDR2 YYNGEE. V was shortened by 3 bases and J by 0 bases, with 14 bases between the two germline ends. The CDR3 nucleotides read TGTGCCAGCAGCGCCTATAGCGGACTTAGCACAGATACGCAGTATTTT. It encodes CASSAYSGLSTDTQYF.

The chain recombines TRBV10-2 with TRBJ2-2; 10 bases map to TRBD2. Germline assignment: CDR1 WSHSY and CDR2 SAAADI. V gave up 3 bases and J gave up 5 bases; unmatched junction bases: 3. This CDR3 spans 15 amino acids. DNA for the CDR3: TGCGCCAGCAGTGATTCTAGCGGGGGTACCGGGGAGCTGTTTTTT. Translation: CASSDSSGGTGELFF.

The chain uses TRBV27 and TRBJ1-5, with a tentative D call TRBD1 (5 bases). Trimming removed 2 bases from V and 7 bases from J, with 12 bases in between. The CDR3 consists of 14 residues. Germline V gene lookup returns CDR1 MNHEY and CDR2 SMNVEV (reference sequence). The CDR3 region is CASSLLGGRQPQHF. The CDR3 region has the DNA TGTGCCAGCAGTTTACTCGGGGGAAGGCAGCCCCAGCATTTT.

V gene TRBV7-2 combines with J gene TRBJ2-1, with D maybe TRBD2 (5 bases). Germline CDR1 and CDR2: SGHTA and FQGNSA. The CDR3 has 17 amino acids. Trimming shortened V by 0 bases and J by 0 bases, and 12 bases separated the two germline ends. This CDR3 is CASSLAGGQSSYNEQFF. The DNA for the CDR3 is TGTGCCAGCAGCTTAGCTGGCGGGCAGAGCTCCTACAATGAGCAGTTCTTC.

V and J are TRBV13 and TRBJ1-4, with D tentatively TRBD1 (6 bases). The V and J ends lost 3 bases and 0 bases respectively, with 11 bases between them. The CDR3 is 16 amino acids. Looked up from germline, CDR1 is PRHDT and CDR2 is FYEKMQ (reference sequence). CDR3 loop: CASSFRQAATNEKLFF. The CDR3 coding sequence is TGTGCCAGCAGCTTCCGACAGGCCGCAACTAATGAAAAACTGTTTTTT.

For the CDR3, the DNA is TGTGCCAGCAGCTTCTCAGGAATCCAAGAGACCCAGTACTTC. This encodes CASSFSGIQETQYF. This rearrangement joins TRBV11-2 to TRBJ2-5; D is uncertain. Germline V gives CDR1 SGHAT, CDR2 FQNNGV. This CDR3 region has 14 residues. V dropped 3 bases and J dropped 1 base, with 9 bases sitting between them.

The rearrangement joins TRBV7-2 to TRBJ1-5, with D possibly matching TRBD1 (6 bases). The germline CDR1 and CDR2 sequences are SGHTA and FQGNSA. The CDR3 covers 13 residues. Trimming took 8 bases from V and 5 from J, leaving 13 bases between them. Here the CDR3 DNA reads TGTGCCAGCTGTCCGACAGGAGATCAGCCCCAGCATTTT. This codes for CASCPTGDQPQHF.

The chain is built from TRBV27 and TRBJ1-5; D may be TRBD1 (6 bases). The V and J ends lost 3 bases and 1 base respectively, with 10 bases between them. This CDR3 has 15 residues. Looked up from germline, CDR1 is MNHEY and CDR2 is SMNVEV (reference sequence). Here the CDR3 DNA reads TGTGCCAGCAGTTTCAAGGGGGAAAGCAATCAGCCCCAGCATTTT. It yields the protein CASSFKGESNQPQHF.

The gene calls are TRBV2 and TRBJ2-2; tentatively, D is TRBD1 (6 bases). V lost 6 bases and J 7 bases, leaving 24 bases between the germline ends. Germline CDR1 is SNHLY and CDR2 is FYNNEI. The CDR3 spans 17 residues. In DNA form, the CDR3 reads TGTGCCAGCAGCCTATCAGTTCCCAGGGGAGCTGGCGGGGAGCTGTTTTTT. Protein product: CASSLSVPRGAGGELFF.

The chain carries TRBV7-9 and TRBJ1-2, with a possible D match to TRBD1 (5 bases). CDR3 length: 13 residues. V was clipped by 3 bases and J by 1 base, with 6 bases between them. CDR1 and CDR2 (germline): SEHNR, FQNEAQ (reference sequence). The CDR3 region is CASSLTVNYGYTF. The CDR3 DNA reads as TGTGCCAGCAGCTTGACAGTTAACTATGGCTACACCTTC.